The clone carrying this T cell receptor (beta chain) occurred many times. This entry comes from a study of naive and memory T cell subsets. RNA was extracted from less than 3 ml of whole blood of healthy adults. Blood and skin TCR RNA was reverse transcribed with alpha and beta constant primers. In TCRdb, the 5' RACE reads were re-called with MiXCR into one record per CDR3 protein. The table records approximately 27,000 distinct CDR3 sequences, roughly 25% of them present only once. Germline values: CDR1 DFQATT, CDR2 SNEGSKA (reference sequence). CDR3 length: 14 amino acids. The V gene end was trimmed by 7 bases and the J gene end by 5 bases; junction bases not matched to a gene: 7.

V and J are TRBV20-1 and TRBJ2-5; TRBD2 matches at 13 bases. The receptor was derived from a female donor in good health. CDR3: CSGTSGRGRETQYF. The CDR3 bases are TGCAGTGGGACTAGCGGGAGAGGTCGGGAGACCCAGTACTTC.